A selection of T cell receptor beta chains follows, all from one sample in a study of T-cell memory formation after mild COVID-19. TCRdb ran MiXCR on the 5' RACE reads and lists one entry per CDR3 protein. The sample yields tens of thousands of distinct CDR3 sequences, around 17% seen once. The specimen was PBMCs or a T cell subset sorted from them (not recorded which). The receptors originated from an adult woman who had mild COVID-19 (a few samples of this study predate the infection). Cell type and time point are not known. Both conserved end residues are part of each CDR3. Fields, in order: D gene, J gene, V gene, clone size, CDR3 protein, CDR3 DNA. The D gene is left open where the match is weak. The size field is filled for only some rows; it gives once, few, many or a size class.

D gene: .; J gene: TRBJ1-2; V gene: TRBV2; clone size: .; CDR3 protein: CASSEMGANYGYTF; CDR3 DNA: TGTGCCAGCAGTGAGATGGGAGCTAACTATGGCTACACCTTC
D gene: TRBD2; J gene: TRBJ2-2; V gene: TRBV12-3/TRBV12-4; clone size: .; CDR3 protein: CASSSSSLAGEGPGELFF; CDR3 DNA: TGTGCCAGCAGCTCCAGCTCATTAGCGGGAGAGGGACCCGGGGAGCTGTTTTTT
D gene: TRBD1; J gene: TRBJ1-2; V gene: TRBV5-1; clone size: few; CDR3 protein: CASSFTGGTDGYTF; CDR3 DNA: TGCGCCAGCAGCTTTACAGGGGGCACGGACGGCTACACCTTC
D gene: TRBD1; J gene: TRBJ1-1; V gene: TRBV19; clone size: .; CDR3 protein: CASTPGQGATEAFF; CDR3 DNA: TGTGCCAGTACCCCGGGACAGGGGGCGACTGAAGCTTTCTTT
D gene: .; J gene: TRBJ2-3; V gene: TRBV20-1; clone size: .; CDR3 protein: CSARDLEGDSTDTQYF; CDR3 DNA: TGCAGTGCTAGAGATCTGGAGGGAGATAGCACAGATACGCAGTATTTT
D gene: TRBD2; J gene: TRBJ2-3; V gene: TRBV4-2; clone size: once; CDR3 protein: CASSQRTSGGADTQYF; CDR3 DNA: TGTGCCAGCAGCCAACGGACTAGCGGGGGGGCAGATACGCAGTATTTT
D gene: .; J gene: TRBJ2-1; V gene: TRBV7-6; clone size: .; CDR3 protein: CASSPSRDNNEQFF; CDR3 DNA: TGTGCCAGCAGCCCCTCCCGGGACAACAATGAGCAGTTCTTC
D gene: .; J gene: TRBJ1-1; V gene: TRBV12-3/TRBV12-4; clone size: few; CDR3 protein: CATLDSPNTEAFF; CDR3 DNA: TGTGCCACCTTGGACAGCCCTAACACTGAAGCTTTCTTT
D gene: .; J gene: TRBJ2-1; V gene: TRBV11-2; clone size: few; CDR3 protein: CASSLAASPLNEQFF; CDR3 DNA: TGTGCCAGCAGCTTGGCGGCTTCCCCCCTGAATGAGCAGTTCTTC
D gene: .; J gene: TRBJ2-1; V gene: TRBV29-1; clone size: .; CDR3 protein: CSVEDGPVGQFF; CDR3 DNA: TGCAGCGTTGAAGACGGTCCCGTAGGGCAGTTCTTC
D gene: .; J gene: TRBJ2-7; V gene: TRBV21-1; clone size: few; CDR3 protein: CASSPPEEESSYEQYF; CDR3 DNA: TGTGCCAGCAGCCCCCCCGAGGAGGAGAGCTCCTACGAGCAGTACTTC
D gene: TRBD1; J gene: TRBJ2-2; V gene: TRBV7-3; clone size: many; CDR3 protein: CASSFYRMGTGDTGELFF; CDR3 DNA: TGTGCCAGCAGCTTTTATCGGATGGGAACAGGGGACACCGGGGAGCTGTTTTTT
D gene: .; J gene: TRBJ1-1; V gene: TRBV30; clone size: few; CDR3 protein: CAWSSRGGTEAFF; CDR3 DNA: TGTGCCTGGAGTTCCCGGGGGGGCACTGAAGCTTTCTTT
D gene: .; J gene: TRBJ2-5; V gene: TRBV27; clone size: .; CDR3 protein: CASSFADQETQYF; CDR3 DNA: TGTGCCAGCAGTTTTGCGGACCAAGAGACCCAGTACTTC
D gene: TRBD2; J gene: TRBJ2-1; V gene: TRBV4-3; clone size: few; CDR3 protein: CASSLAAGGYNEQFF; CDR3 DNA: TGCGCCAGCAGCCTGGCAGCGGGAGGCTACAATGAGCAGTTCTTC
D gene: .; J gene: TRBJ2-1; V gene: TRBV11-3; clone size: .; CDR3 protein: CASRSGLTNEQFF; CDR3 DNA: TGTGCCAGCAGATCCGGACTAACCAATGAGCAGTTCTTC
D gene: .; J gene: TRBJ2-7; V gene: TRBV6-6; clone size: few; CDR3 protein: CASSAAYEQYF; CDR3 DNA: TGTGCCAGCAGTGCCGCCTACGAGCAGTACTTC
D gene: .; J gene: TRBJ2-1; V gene: TRBV12-3/TRBV12-4; clone size: few; CDR3 protein: CASSLVASYNEQFF; CDR3 DNA: TGTGCCAGCAGTTTAGTGGCATCCTACAATGAGCAGTTCTTC
D gene: .; J gene: TRBJ2-1; V gene: TRBV10-3; clone size: once; CDR3 protein: CAITRDTAYNEQFF; CDR3 DNA: TGTGCCATCACCCGGGACACGGCCTACAATGAGCAGTTCTTC
D gene: TRBD1; J gene: TRBJ2-7; V gene: TRBV20-1; clone size: few; CDR3 protein: CSASGTGGEQYF; CDR3 DNA: TGCAGTGCTAGCGGGACAGGGGGAGAACAGTACTTC
D gene: .; J gene: TRBJ1-1; V gene: TRBV2; clone size: .; CDR3 protein: CASSDGVRTEAFF; CDR3 DNA: TGTGCCAGCAGCGACGGGGTAAGGACTGAAGCTTTCTTT
D gene: .; J gene: TRBJ2-2; V gene: TRBV12-5; clone size: .; CDR3 protein: CASSPGPVTGELFF; CDR3 DNA: TGTGCTAGTAGCCCCGGACCGGTCACCGGGGAGCTGTTTTTT
D gene: .; J gene: TRBJ2-6; V gene: TRBV9; clone size: few; CDR3 protein: CASAVGQGSGANVLTF; CDR3 DNA: TGTGCCAGCGCCGTGGGACAAGGCTCTGGGGCCAACGTCCTGACTTTC
D gene: .; J gene: TRBJ2-2; V gene: TRBV5-1; clone size: few; CDR3 protein: CASSPRWEAANTGELFF; CDR3 DNA: TGCGCCAGCAGCCCGCGTTGGGAGGCGGCGAACACCGGGGAGCTGTTTTTT
D gene: .; J gene: TRBJ1-1; V gene: TRBV12-3/TRBV12-4; clone size: few; CDR3 protein: CASSLETVNTEAFF; CDR3 DNA: TGTGCCAGCAGTTTAGAGACAGTGAACACTGAAGCTTTCTTT
D gene: .; J gene: TRBJ2-1; V gene: TRBV5-1; clone size: few; CDR3 protein: CASSKDRPSSSYNEQFF; CDR3 DNA: TGCGCCAGCAGCAAAGACCGACCCTCCAGCTCCTACAATGAGCAGTTCTTC